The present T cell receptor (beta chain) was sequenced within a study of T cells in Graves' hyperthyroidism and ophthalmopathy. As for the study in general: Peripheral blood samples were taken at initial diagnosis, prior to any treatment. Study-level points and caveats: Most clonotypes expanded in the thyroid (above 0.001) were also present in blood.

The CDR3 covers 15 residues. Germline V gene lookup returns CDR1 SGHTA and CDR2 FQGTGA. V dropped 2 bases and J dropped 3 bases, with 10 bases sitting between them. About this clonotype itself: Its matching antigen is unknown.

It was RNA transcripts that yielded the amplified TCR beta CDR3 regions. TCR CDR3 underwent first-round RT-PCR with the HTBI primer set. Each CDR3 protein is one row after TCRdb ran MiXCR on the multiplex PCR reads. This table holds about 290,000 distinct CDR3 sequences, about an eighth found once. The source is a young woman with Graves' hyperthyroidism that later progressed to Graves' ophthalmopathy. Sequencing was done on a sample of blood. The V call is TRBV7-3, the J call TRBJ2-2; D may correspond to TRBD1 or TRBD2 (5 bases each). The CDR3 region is CASSLLLGDTGELFF. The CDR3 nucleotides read TGTGCCAGCAGCTTACTGTTGGGGGACACCGGGGAGCTGTTTTTT.